A selection of T cell receptor beta chains follows, all from one sample in a study of CD8 T cells in Susac syndrome. TCRdb re-analysed the immunoSEQ multiplex PCR reads in MiXCR, keeping a single row per CDR3 protein. The sample carries around 190,000 distinct CDR3 sequences, 94% recorded once. The sample was CD4+ T cells from PBMCs. The receptors were sampled from a human donor with Susac syndrome. CDR3s include the opening cysteine and the closing phenylalanine or tryptophan. Fields, in order: V gene, D gene, clone size, J gene, CDR3 DNA, CDR3 protein. The D gene is left open where the match is weak. Clone size is shown for a subset of rows, as once, few, many or a class of expanded clone.

>TRBV3-1|TRBD1|NA|TRBJ2-4
TGTGCCAGCAGCCAAGGGACAGGAGTTTACATTCAGTACTTC
CASSQGTGVYIQYF
>TRBV9|TRBD2|once|TRBJ2-5
TGTGCCAGCAGCGTAGGGCGGGAGGCCTACCAAGAGACCCAGTACTTC
CASSVGREAYQETQYF
>TRBV29-1|NA|NA|TRBJ2-2
TGCAGCGTCGGCGACAGGCGGAACACCGGGGAGCTGTTTTTT
CSVGDRRNTGELFF
>TRBV20-1|TRBD2|NA|TRBJ2-1
TGCAGTGCTAGTAGCCTAGCGGGGGGTTACAATGAGCAGTTCTTC
CSASSLAGGYNEQFF
>TRBV12-3/TRBV12-4|TRBD1|NA|TRBJ1-1
TGTGCCAGCAGTTTAGAGAGGGGGCAGGGGAACACTGAAGCTTTCTTT
CASSLERGQGNTEAFF
>TRBV29-1|NA|NA|TRBJ2-7
TGCAGCGTTGAAAGGCAGGGTTACGAGCAGTACTTC
CSVERQGYEQYF
>TRBV7-9|NA|NA|TRBJ1-6
TGTGCCAGCAGCTTAGGCCCCACAGGGAGTGGACTCCACTTT
CASSLGPTGSGLHF
>TRBV7-9|NA|NA|TRBJ2-7
TGTGCCAGCAGCCCCCTGGACAGCTACTACGAGCAGTACTTC
CASSPLDSYYEQYF
>TRBV15|NA|NA|TRBJ1-5
TGTGCCACCAGCGAGGGGGGCCATGTGTATCAGCCCCAGCATTTT
CATSEGGHVYQPQHF
>TRBV18|NA|NA|TRBJ2-4
TGTGCCAGCTCACCACCGGGGAGTCCCAAAAACATTCAGTACTTC
CASSPPGSPKNIQYF
>TRBV2|NA|NA|TRBJ2-1
TGTGCCAGCAGACCCGTAGCCTCCTACAATGAGCAGTTCTTC
CASRPVASYNEQFF
>TRBV6-2/TRBV6-3|TRBD1|NA|TRBJ1-6
TGTGCCAGCAGAGCCCCGGGACAGGGTTTCAATTCACCCCTCCACTTT
CASRAPGQGFNSPLHF